The rows below give T cell receptor beta chains drawn from one sample of a study of cytomegalovirus exposure and HLA in healthy donors. Only in-frame clones appear in the TCRdb table, and some are missing; sequencing was by immunoSEQ multiplex PCR. The data contain some 80,000 clones, 78% of them singletons. The sample was PBMCs. Receptor source: a man aged 35 to 55 in good health and CMV-seronegative. Both conserved end residues are part of each CDR3. D genes are given only for firm matches. Size is stated for part of the rows, as once, few or many counts, or as a class when the clone is expanded.

v_gene	d_gene	abundance	j_gene	CDR3nt	CDR3aa
TRBV30	TRBD1	-	TRBJ1-4	TGTGCCTGGAGGGGACCCGGACAGGTTGAAAAACTGTTTTTT	CAWRGPGQVEKLFF
TRBV2	-	once	TRBJ2-1	TGTGCCAGCAGTGAAAATTTTGGACAGATGTACAATGAGCAGTTCTTC	CASSENFGQMYNEQFF
TRBV6-5	-	-	TRBJ2-2	TGTGCCAGCAAGGAAGGAGTACAGGCTCGGGAGCTGTTTTTT	CASKEGVQARELFF
TRBV7-9	-	-	TRBJ1-3	TGTGCCAGCAGCCCAACAGGCAGCTCTGGAAACACCATATATTTT	CASSPTGSSGNTIYF
TRBV12-5	-	few	TRBJ1-1	TGTGCTAGTGGTTTGGTTGGAGTGAACACTGAAGCTTTCTTT	CASGLVGVNTEAFF
TRBV19	-	-	TRBJ1-5	TGTGCCAGTAGTATCCAGGGCTATAGCAATCAGCCCCAGCATTTT	CASSIQGYSNQPQHF
TRBV19	-	-	TRBJ2-1	TGTGCCAGTAGTATTGTAGCCGGAGCCTACAATGAGCAGTTCTTC	CASSIVAGAYNEQFF
TRBV5-1	-	-	TRBJ2-1	TGCGCCAGCAGCCCCGCGCTAGCGTTCAATGAGCAGTTCTTC	CASSPALAFNEQFF
TRBV7-7	TRBD2	-	TRBJ2-1	TGTGCTAGCAGCGTCAACCGGGGGGGCGGCTATGAGCAGTTCTTC	CASSVNRGGGYEQFF
TRBV27	TRBD2	-	TRBJ2-7	TGTGCCAGCAGCCGAGTAGGACTAGCGGGAGACGAGCAGTACTTC	CASSRVGLAGDEQYF
TRBV6-1	TRBD1	-	TRBJ1-5	TGTGCCAGCGTCGAGATGACAGGGTTGAACCAGCCCCAGCATTTT	CASVEMTGLNQPQHF
TRBV5-6	TRBD1	-	TRBJ1-5	TGTGCCAGCAGCCGAGGGGGCCGTCAGCCCCAGCATTTT	CASSRGGRQPQHF
TRBV2	TRBD1	few	TRBJ2-2	TGTGCCAGCAGGAATCCGGGACAGGGTCCCGGGGAGCTGTTTTTT	CASRNPGQGPGELFF
TRBV2	-	-	TRBJ2-7	TGTGCCAGCAAAAGGGACACATCCTACGAGCAGTACTTC	CASKRDTSYEQYF
TRBV18	TRBD1	-	TRBJ2-7	TGTGCCAGCTCACCCCTCGACAGGGCCTACGAGCAGTACTTC	CASSPLDRAYEQYF
TRBV19	-	-	TRBJ1-3	TGTGCCAGTAGTACAAAATACAGTACCTCTGGAAACACCATATATTTT	CASSTKYSTSGNTIYF
TRBV9	-	few	TRBJ2-3	TGTGCCAGCAGCGTAGATACAGAAGGAGATACGCAGTATTTT	CASSVDTEGDTQYF
TRBV11-2	TRBD1	-	TRBJ1-4	TGTGCCAGCAGTATGCAGGGGGGATCTGAAAAACTGTTTTTT	CASSMQGGSEKLFF
TRBV6-1	TRBD2	-	TRBJ2-7	TGTGCCAGCAGAGAAAGGCGGGAGAGGTACGAGCAGTACTTC	CASRERRERYEQYF
TRBV2	-	-	TRBJ1-3	TGTGCCAGCAGTGCAGGGGTCCCTGGAAACACCATATATTTT	CASSAGVPGNTIYF
TRBV7-8	-	-	TRBJ1-5	TGTGCCAGCAGCACGTACAGGATACATAGCAATCAGCCCCAGCATTTT	CASSTYRIHSNQPQHF
TRBV27	-	-	TRBJ1-1	TGTGCCAGCAGTTTTCTACAGGGGAACACTGAAGCTTTCTTT	CASSFLQGNTEAFF
TRBV6-1	TRBD1	-	TRBJ1-5	TGTGCCAGCAGTGTAGGTGGGACAGGGCTTCAGCCCCAGCATTTT	CASSVGGTGLQPQHF